The present T cell receptor (beta chain) was sequenced within a study of ipilimumab plus nivolumab after autologous stem cell transplantation. Patients received nivolumab 3 mg/kg at weeks 1, 4, 7, 10, then fortnightly to week 26. Using immunoSEQ multiplex PCR, the repertoire was profiled, and TCRdb retains in-frame clones only, with some absent. Of around 15,000 clones detected, about 80% appear once; the ten largest clones hold under 30%. This CDR3 comprises 15 residues. Deletions cut 3 bases from V and 8 bases from J, with 19 bases between. Germline V gene data show CDR1 as LNHDA and CDR2 as SQIVND (reference sequence).

The V call is TRBV19, the J call TRBJ1-2, with D uncertain. Material: PBMCs, obtained in a trial of ipilimumab plus nivolumab as post-transplant consolidation. This clonotype originated in a male donor with diffuse large B-cell lymphoma. The CDR3 here is CASSIISGQTRGYTF. The DNA of the CDR3 is TGTGCCAGTAGTATTATTTCCGGCCAGACAAGGGGCTACACCTTC.